The 11 T cell receptor beta chains presented below share a single source sample, sequenced in a study of cytomegalovirus exposure and HLA in healthy donors. The PCR contained 60 Vbeta and 13 Jbeta primers. Sequencing was performed with immunoSEQ multiplex PCR; in TCRdb, only in-frame clones are kept and a portion is missing. The data show about 70,000 clones, and the top ten clones hold roughly 2.4%. The sample taken for sequencing was PBMCs. These receptor sequences come from a female donor in good health and CMV-seropositive.

J is TRBJ1-1 and V is TRBV27, with unresolved D. Trimming left V 6 bases short and J 1 base short, with 9 bases between. Germline assignment: CDR1 MNHEY and CDR2 SMNVEV (reference sequence). This CDR3 has 13 residues. The CDR3 sequence is CASRRRGNTEAFF. CDR3 DNA: TGTGCCAGCAGACGTAGAGGGAACACTGAAGCTTTCTTT.

V gene TRBV15 combines with J gene TRBJ2-5, with 11 bases aligning to TRBD1. Germline V gives CDR1 LNHNV, CDR2 YYDKDF (reference sequence). Trimming cost V 11 bases and J 0 bases; bases outside gene matches: 11. This CDR3 region has 16 residues. CDR3 DNA: TGTGCCGCCGGACAGGGGGCCGACGAGTACCAAGAGACCCAGTACTTC. Encoded protein: CAAGQGADEYQETQYF.

As regards this clone: One end of the junction is discordant with germline, which a read error may explain. The gene calls are TRBV30 and TRBJ2-7; a possible D gene is TRBD1 (8 bases). Per germline, CDR1 GTSNPN and CDR2 SVGIG (reference sequence). This CDR3 is 15 amino acids long. The CDR3 DNA follows: TGTGCCGGGAGGGACAGGCAGGGTGAGGCCTACGAGCAGTCCTTC. Encoded protein: CAGRDRQGEAYEQSF.

The chain carries TRBV30 and TRBJ2-2; 14 nucleotides match TRBD2. V was pared by 0 bases and J by 4 bases, with 1 base of the junction left unmatched. Germline V gene lookup returns CDR1 GTSNPN and CDR2 SVGIG (reference sequence). The CDR3 is made up of 16 amino acids. CDR3 sequence reads: CAWSVGTSGGTGELFF. As DNA, the CDR3 is TGTGCCTGGAGTGTAGGGACTAGCGGGGGCACCGGGGAGCTGTTTTTT.

J is TRBJ2-1 and V is TRBV27; TRBD2 matches at 8 bases. J was trimmed by 5 bases and V by 6 bases; bases with no gene match: 9. The CDR3 consists of 15 residues. Germline-derived CDR1 and CDR2 are MNHEY and SMNVEV (reference sequence). The CDR3 loop is CASSLAGPPHNEQFF. The CDR3 DNA follows: TGTGCCAGCAGCCTAGCGGGTCCTCCCCACAATGAGCAGTTCTTC.

The V call is TRBV9, the J call TRBJ2-1, with D unresolved. Trimming removed 0 bases from V and 5 bases from J, with 9 bases in between. There are 14 residues in the CDR3. From germline, CDR1 is SGDLS and CDR2 YYNGEE. The CDR3 is CASSVVNGHNEQFF. In DNA, the CDR3 is TGTGCCAGCAGCGTAGTAAACGGTCACAATGAGCAGTTCTTC.

The CDR3 here is CASSGGTGTYGYTF. CDR3 nucleotides: TGTGCCAGCAGTGGTGGGACAGGGACCTATGGCTACACCTTC. The chain is built from TRBV2 and TRBJ1-2; 9 bases fit TRBD1. Trimming took 4 bases from V and 4 from J; bases not matched to a gene: 4. Germline CDR1 reads SNHLY; CDR2 reads FYNNEI. The CDR3 has 14 amino acids.

The rearrangement links TRBV10-3 to TRBJ2-7; D is unresolved. The CDR3 has 14 amino acids. The germline gives CDR1 ENHRY, CDR2 SYGVKD. Trimming pared 2 bases from V and 5 bases from J, leaving 13 bases between. CDR3 residues: CAISEETTRNEQYF. CDR3 nucleotide sequence: TGTGCCATCAGTGAGGAGACAACCCGGAACGAGCAGTACTTC.

Points on this clone: At one end, the junction sequence differs from germline, possibly due to a read error. Other DNA sequences within the sample encode an identical CDR3. The chain carries TRBV30 and TRBJ1-6; D call uncertain. The CDR3 runs 12 residues. Per the germline V gene, CDR1 is GTSNPN and CDR2 is SVGIG (reference sequence). CDR3 nucleotide sequence: TGTGCCTGGAGGAGGGCAGAGTCACCCCTACACTTT. Translation gives CAWRRAESPLHF.

CDR3: CASGGQGNEKLFF. The CDR3 bases are TGTGCCAGCGGGGGACAGGGCAATGAAAAACTGTTTTTT. V and J are TRBV7-2 and TRBJ1-4, with TRBD1 matching 9 bases. Trimming removed 8 bases from V and 5 bases from J; junction bases left unmatched: 3. This CDR3 contains 13 residues. CDR1 is SGHTA and CDR2 is FQGNSA in the germline V gene.

The V and J genes are TRBV9 and TRBJ1-1, with D hard to call. Germline V gene data show CDR1 as SGDLS and CDR2 as YYNGEE. The CDR3 has 14 residues. Trimming took 1 base from V and 1 from J, leaving 8 bases between them. CDR3 in DNA: TGTGCCAGCAGCGTAAGTAGCCAGAACACTGAAGCTTTCTTT. This codes for CASSVSSQNTEAFF.